This T cell receptor (beta chain) was documented in a study of T cell repertoires in cytomegalovirus infection. About the study: CMV infection and matching HLA type were both indicated by public TCR beta signatures.

From the reads, TCRdb called clonotypes with MiXCR, one entry per CDR3 protein. The data contain under 850,000 distinct CDR3 sequences, 35% of them singletons. The germline CDR1 and CDR2 sequences are MDHEN and SYDVKM. This CDR3 is built from 10 residues. Deletions cut 6 bases from V and 11 bases from J, with 7 bases between. Study-wide results and caveats: There were HLA-C-restricted CMV-specific TCR beta clonotypes dominating the ex vivo response. People with CMV and the relevant HLA were identified by cumulative public TCR beta family frequency.

Note on this clonotype: Antigen unknown.

The TCR originated in a human donor in good health (CMV status not recorded). Some clones in this sample may be carry-over from other donors' samples. Source material: PBMCs. The rearrangement joins TRBV28 to TRBJ1-4; D not resolved. The DNA for the CDR3 is TGTGCCAGCAGGCAATCCAAACTGTTTTTT. Translated: CASRQSKLFF.